The present TCR beta chain was sequenced within a study of circulating and synovial CD4+ cells in juvenile arthritis. Germline CDR1 ENHRY, CDR2 SYGVKD. This CDR3 contains 15 residues. V lost 6 bases and J lost 10; bases outside the gene matches: 7. Findings of the study overall: Circulating pathogenic-like lymphocytes shared a substantially higher fraction of CDR3 sequences with synovium than bulk blood. The pathogenic-like versus bulk T cell difference escaped Vbeta family analysis. These repertoires were less diverse than bulk blood CD4 repertoires.

Sequenced samples came from active juvenile idiopathic arthritis patients. Turning to this clone: No antigen is known for it.

Method: immunoSEQ multiplex PCR; TCRdb's copy keeps in-frame clones and lacks some. Among around 18,000 clones listed, around nine tenths were seen once. The sequencing sample was made of CD4+ T cells from blood. J is TRBJ2-1 and V is TRBV10-3, with TRBD2 matching over 15 bases. The receptor was isolated from a human donor with juvenile idiopathic arthritis. CDR3 protein: CAISVGLAGGWEQFF. CDR3 bases: TGTGCCATCAGCGTTGGACTAGCGGGAGGGTGGGAGCAGTTCTTC.